A single sample is the source of the 32 T cell receptor beta chains below, sequenced in a study of cytomegalovirus exposure and HLA in healthy donors (dated by TCRdb to 2017 to 2019). The library was made by the immunoSEQ multiplex PCR assay. For the multiplex PCR, a mixture combining 60 forward primers for TCR Vbeta segments and 13 reverse primers for TCR Jbeta segments was used. Here the immuneACCESS table is served through TCRdb, limited to in-frame sequences with V and J called. Missing clones are a known gap in these copies; in checked studies unresolved V genes cover under half, and the rest lacks a known reason. Recorded for this sample are about 130,000 clones; 80% of them occurred a single time. 4% to 4.5% of the sample is held by the ten biggest clonotypes. The sequencing sample was made of PBMCs. The origin of the receptors is a woman aged 40 to 50 in good health and CMV-seronegative.

This clone was seen a handful of times. This sequence joins TRBV13 and TRBJ2-1; possible D gene TRBD1, 6 bases. The CDR3 runs 19 residues. From germline, CDR1 is PRHDT and CDR2 FYEKMQ (reference sequence). The germline V and J ends were trimmed by 4 bases and 1 base, with 23 bases remaining between them. CDR3 sequence (DNA): TGTGCCAGCAGCTCGAAGACAGGCTCACAAGGCTTTTCCTACAATGAGCAGTTCTTC. It specifies CASSSKTGSQGFSYNEQFF.

The chain has TRBV18 and TRBJ2-3; TRBD1 matches at 7 bases. Germline V gene data show CDR1 as KGHSH and CDR2 as LQKENI. V gave up 4 bases and J gave up 3 bases; unmatched junction bases: 7. The CDR3 consists of 15 residues. CDR3 residues: CASSLDRDGTDTQYF. Here the CDR3 DNA reads TGTGCCAGCTCACTCGACAGGGATGGGACAGATACGCAGTATTTT.

Details on this clone: The identical CDR3 is also encoded by other nucleotide sequences in the sample. The V gene is TRBV5-6, the J gene TRBJ2-2; D gene uncertain. The germline gives CDR1 SGHDT, CDR2 YYEEEE. V was clipped by 1 base and J by 1 base, with 2 bases between them. The CDR3 has 13 residues. In nucleotides, the CDR3 is TGTGCCAGCAGCTTGCAGAACACCGGGGAGCTGTTTTTT. Its translation is CASSLQNTGELFF.

This clone was counted a few times. V is TRBV4-2 and J is TRBJ2-1, with 13 nucleotides matching TRBD2. Germline CDR1 and CDR2: LGHNA and YNFKEQ. The CDR3 runs to 16 residues. Trimming cost V 2 bases and J 7 bases; bases outside gene matches: 5. The CDR3: CASSQPGTSGINEQFF. CDR3 nucleotides: TGTGCCAGCAGCCAACCCGGGACTAGCGGGATAAATGAGCAGTTCTTC.

V gene TRBV19 combines with J gene TRBJ1-2; 7 nucleotides agree with TRBD1. V shed 4 bases and J 12 bases; nucleotides not matched to a gene: 8. The length of the CDR3 is 12 residues. Germline-derived CDR1 and CDR2 are LNHDA and SQIVND (reference sequence). The CDR3 DNA sequence: TGTGCCAGTAGTAACAGGGGAGGTGGAAACACCTTC. Protein: CASSNRGGGNTF.

The chain joins TRBV18 to TRBJ2-3, with TRBD2 matching 9 bases. Germline V gives CDR1 KGHSH, CDR2 LQKENI. This CDR3 comprises 18 residues. The ends lost 5 bases at V and 0 bases at J; junction bases unmatched: 12. DNA of the CDR3: TGTGCCAGCTCAACACGCCCCCCTAGCGGGATTAGCACAGATACGCAGTATTTT. Amino acid sequence: CASSTRPPSGISTDTQYF.

The chain is built from TRBV6-5 and TRBJ2-7, with TRBD2 matching 7 bases. With V trimmed by 10 bases and J by 0 bases, 3 bases remained unmatched. CDR3 length equals 12 residues. CDR1 is MNHEY and CDR2 is SVGAGI in the germline V gene. Here the CDR3 reads CATGGSSYEQYF. CDR3 DNA: TGTGCCACCGGGGGGAGCTCCTACGAGCAGTACTTC.

The chain is built from TRBV18 and TRBJ1-1; TRBD1 aligns across 7 bases. Germline CDR1 and CDR2: KGHSH and LQKENI. The junction had 4 bases not matched to a gene; V was cut back by 3 bases and J by 0 bases. The CDR3 is 15 amino acids. The CDR3 DNA sequence: TGTGCCAGCTCACCTCCGGGACAGCTGAACACTGAAGCTTTCTTT. Translated, it gives CASSPPGQLNTEAFF. Together with reference TRBV18 and TRBJ1-1, the CDR3 gives the full variable domain: NAGVMQNPRHLVRRRGQEARLRCSPMKGHSHVYWYRQLPEEGLKFMVYLQKENIIDESGMPKERFSAEFPKEGPSILRIQQVVRGDSAAYFCASSPPGQLNTEAFFGQGTRLTVV.

The chain carries TRBV25-1 and TRBJ1-2; no definite D call. Per the germline V gene, CDR1 is MGHDK and CDR2 is SYGVNS. V lost 1 base to trimming and J lost 0 bases, with 15 bases between them. This CDR3 has 17 amino acids. CDR3 nucleotides: TGTGCCAGCAGTGAATCCCCACACCCAAGATCTAACTATGGCTACACCTTC. Translating gives CASSESPHPRSNYGYTF.

J is TRBJ2-1 and V is TRBV28, with TRBD2 matching over 9 bases. V lost 5 bases, J lost 8 bases, and 4 bases stayed unmatched. The CDR3 has 13 residues. Per the germline V gene, CDR1 is MDHEN and CDR2 is SYDVKM. CDR3 region: CASSLAGWDEQFF. In nucleotides, the CDR3 is TGTGCCAGCAGTCTAGCGGGATGGGATGAGCAGTTCTTC. Together with reference TRBV28 and TRBJ2-1, the CDR3 gives the full variable domain: DVKVTQSSRYLVKRTGEKVFLECVQDMDHENMFWYRQDPGLGLRLIYFSYDVKMKEKGDIPEGYSVSREKKERFSLILESASTNQTSMYLCASSLAGWDEQFFGPGTRLTVL.

The chain joins TRBV7-8 to TRBJ1-1; 8 bases are shared with TRBD1. The CDR3 length is 15 residues. Trimming at V came to 5 bases and at J to 4 bases, leaving 9 bases not matched to a gene. Germline V lookup: CDR1 SGHVS, CDR2 FQNEAQ. In DNA form, the CDR3 reads TGTGCCAGCAGCCCCCCCGACAGGGGCCTCACTGAAGCTTTCTTT. It specifies CASSPPDRGLTEAFF.

The J gene is TRBJ2-7, the V gene TRBV10-3; possibly TRBD2 for D (6 bases). Deletions cut 6 bases from V and 0 bases from J, with 9 bases between. The CDR3 extends over 13 amino acids. Germline V gene data show CDR1 as ENHRY and CDR2 as SYGVKD. CDR3 sequence (DNA): TGTGCCATCAGACCCGGGAGCTCCTACGAGCAGTACTTC. It translates to CAIRPGSSYEQYF.

This chain connects TRBV7-9 to TRBJ2-1; 8 bases line up with TRBD2. This CDR3 contains 15 residues. CDR1 is SEHNR and CDR2 is FQNEAQ in the germline V gene (reference sequence). After removal of 7 bases from V and 4 bases from J, the junction contained 9 bases not matched to a gene. This CDR3 reads CASNLAGGYYNEQFF. The CDR3 DNA follows: TGTGCCAGCAACCTCGCGGGAGGCTATTACAATGAGCAGTTCTTC.

This rearrangement joins TRBV5-1 to TRBJ1-6, with a tentative D call TRBD1 (5 bases). The V gene lost 4 bases and the J gene lost 7 bases, with 18 bases spanning the gap. Germline V gene data show CDR1 as SGHRS and CDR2 as YFSETQ. The CDR3 is 16 amino acids. The CDR3 coding sequence is TGCGCCAGCAGCCTGGGACGTACCGGGTCAAATTCACCCCTCCACTTT. Its translation is CASSLGRTGSNSPLHF. The whole variable domain, remainder taken from reference TRBV5-1 and TRBJ1-6, is KAGVTQTPRYLIKTRGQQVTLSCSPISGHRSVSWYQQTPGQGLQFLFEYFSETQRNKGNFPGRFSGRQFSNSRSEMNVSTLELGDSALYLCASSLGRTGSNSPLHFGNGTRLTVT.

The rearrangement joins TRBV27 to TRBJ2-2; 7 nucleotides align to TRBD1. V gave up 4 bases and J gave up 4 bases; unmatched junction bases: 9. Germline-derived CDR1 and CDR2 are MNHEY and SMNVEV (reference sequence). This CDR3 spans 16 amino acids. The DNA of the CDR3 is TGTGCCAGCAGTTCTATCGACAGGGTGGGCACCGGGGAGCTGTTTTTT. This encodes CASSSIDRVGTGELFF.

The chain employs TRBV7-9 and TRBJ2-1; D might be TRBD1 (6 bases). Deletions cut 5 bases from V and 7 bases from J, with 15 bases between. The CDR3 contains 14 residues. In germline, CDR1 is SEHNR, CDR2 FQNEAQ (reference sequence). CDR3 nucleotides: TGTGCCAGCAGCCGCCGGGACATTCATAATGAGCAGTTCTTC. Its translation is CASSRRDIHNEQFF.

This clone was found a few times. The chain joins TRBV7-8 to TRBJ2-7; D perhaps matches TRBD1 (7 bases). From germline, CDR1 is SGHVS and CDR2 FQNEAQ. CDR3 length: 14 amino acids. Trimming stripped 0 bases from V and 5 bases from J, with 11 bases between. CDR3 sequence reads: CASSLAVRGDEQYF. DNA of the CDR3: TGTGCCAGCAGCTTAGCGGTCAGGGGGGACGAGCAGTACTTC.

The chain carries TRBV4-3 and TRBJ2-7, with D possibly matching TRBD2 (5 bases). Germline CDR1 is LGHNA and CDR2 is YSLEER. V was shortened by 1 base and J by 2 bases, with 12 bases between the two germline ends. The CDR3 extends over 15 amino acids. CDR3: CASSQGRGYAYEQYF. In DNA form, the CDR3 reads TGCGCCAGCAGCCAAGGGAGAGGGTACGCCTACGAGCAGTACTTC.

Here the CDR3 reads CASSLALTGFLADTQYF. The CDR3 DNA follows: TGCGCCAGCAGCTTGGCCTTGACAGGATTTCTCGCAGATACGCAGTATTTT. The chain couples TRBV5-1 to TRBJ2-3; maybe TRBD1 (6 bases). Germline lookup yields CDR1 SGHRS and CDR2 YFSETQ. The CDR3 contains 17 residues. V lost 0 bases to trimming and J lost 4 bases, with 18 bases between them.

V usage is TRBV9 and J usage is TRBJ1-4; no definite D call. The CDR3 totals 15 residues. The V gene lost 1 base and the J gene lost 0 bases, with 7 bases spanning the gap. Germline CDR1 is SGDLS and CDR2 is YYNGEE. This CDR3 is CASSVQASTNEKLFF. The DNA of the CDR3 is TGTGCCAGCAGCGTACAGGCCTCAACTAATGAAAAACTGTTTTTT.

This chain joins TRBV15 and TRBJ1-5; 11 nucleotides agree with TRBD1. The CDR3 is 15 residues long. J was trimmed by 4 bases and V by 5 bases; bases with no gene match: 4. The germline V gene encodes CDR1 LNHNV and CDR2 YYDKDF (reference sequence). CDR3 coding DNA: TGTGCCACCAGCCTGGACAGGGGGCAGAATCAGCCCCAGCATTTT. The encoded protein is CATSLDRGQNQPQHF.

The chain uses TRBV9 and TRBJ1-2; D is unresolved. The CDR3 runs 17 residues. V gave up 3 bases and J gave up 8 bases, with 26 bases separating them. CDR1 and CDR2 (germline): SGDLS, YYNGEE. This CDR3 is CASSAKPQRYYSGGYTF. CDR3 bases: TGTGCCAGCAGCGCCAAACCTCAGCGCTATTATTCGGGAGGCTACACCTTC.

This clone appeared a few times. This sequence joins TRBV4-2 and TRBJ1-5; 8 nucleotides match TRBD1. The CDR3 spans 16 residues. Germline values: CDR1 LGHNA, CDR2 YNFKEQ. Trimming removed 2 bases from V and 3 bases from J; junction bases left unmatched: 6. The CDR3: CASSQSGTGINQPQHF. The CDR3 bases are TGTGCCAGCAGCCAATCCGGGACAGGCATCAATCAGCCCCAGCATTTT.

The gene calls are TRBV7-6 and TRBJ2-1; 12 nucleotides align to TRBD1. The CDR3 spans 16 residues. The V segment lost 3 bases and the J segment 8 bases; nucleotides outside the gene matches: 8. Germline V gene data show CDR1 as SGHVS and CDR2 as FNYEAQ. The CDR3 protein is CASSLRDRGLLDEQFF. The DNA of the CDR3 is TGTGCCAGCAGCTTGAGGGACAGGGGGCTTCTCGATGAGCAGTTCTTC.

The chain recombines TRBV6-1 with TRBJ1-5; tentative D call: TRBD1 (6 bases). Trimming took off 4 bases at V and 6 bases at J, with 13 bases between the two ends. This CDR3 comprises 14 residues. Germline V gene data show CDR1 as MNHNS and CDR2 as SASEGT. The DNA for the CDR3 is TGTGCCAGCAGTGGATACAGGGTGGGTCAGCCCCAGCATTTT. Protein product: CASSGYRVGQPQHF.

The chain links TRBV6-1 to TRBJ1-5, with 7 bases that match TRBD1. The CDR3 consists of 12 residues. Germline trimming cut 10 bases from V and 2 bases from J; bases unmatched to any gene: 2. CDR1 and CDR2 from the germline V gene are MNHNS and SASEGT. The CDR3 region is CATDRRNQPQHF. The CDR3 DNA is TGTGCCACGGACAGGCGCAATCAGCCCCAGCATTTT.

The genes are TRBV6-5 and TRBJ2-4, with TRBD1 identical over 8 bases. Trimming removed 0 bases from V and 2 bases from J; junction bases left unmatched: 3. Germline V gene data show CDR1 as MNHEY and CDR2 as SVGAGI. CDR3 size: 16 residues. CDR3 DNA: TGTGCCAGCAGTTACTCGAGACAGGGGACCAAAAACATTCAGTACTTC. It is translated as CASSYSRQGTKNIQYF.

The J gene is TRBJ2-1, the V gene TRBV5-4, with 8 nucleotides matching TRBD2. Germline CDR1 reads SGHNT; CDR2 reads YYREEE (reference sequence). CDR3 length: 16 amino acids. The V gene end was trimmed by 0 bases and the J gene end by 4 bases; junction bases not matched to a gene: 6. The CDR3 spells CASSLVLAGQYNEQFF. Written as DNA, the CDR3 is TGTGCCAGCAGCTTGGTATTAGCGGGACAATACAATGAGCAGTTCTTC.

V gene TRBV5-6 combines with J gene TRBJ2-5, with D perhaps TRBD1 (6 bases). Trimming pared 4 bases from V and 4 bases from J, leaving 23 bases between. The CDR3 loop spans 17 amino acids. CDR1 SGHDT and CDR2 YYEEEE come from the germline V gene. The CDR3 sequence is CASSVGPSRARGETQYF. CDR3 nucleotides: TGTGCCAGCAGCGTTGGGCCCTCGCGGGCCAGGGGAGAGACCCAGTACTTC.

The gene calls are TRBV19 and TRBJ1-1; D is possibly TRBD1 (6 bases). CDR3 length: 15 residues. Trimming cost V 9 bases and J 1 base, with 18 bases left between them. Per the germline V gene, CDR1 is LNHDA and CDR2 is SQIVND (reference sequence). The CDR3 reads CASTARQAPNTEAFF. DNA of the CDR3: TGTGCCAGCACTGCGAGACAGGCACCGAACACTGAAGCTTTCTTT.

As to this clone: Relative to the germline gene, one junction end is altered; a read error may explain this. The chain links TRBV4-3 to TRBJ1-5; D is undetermined. Germline V gives CDR1 LGHNA, CDR2 YSLEER. The CDR3 consists of 15 residues. CDR3 sequence (DNA): TGCCCCAGCAGCCCCGGACTCACCAGCGGTCAGCCCCAGCATTTT. This sequence encodes CPSSPGLTSGQPQHF.

V usage is TRBV5-1 and J usage is TRBJ1-1; TRBD1 might be the D (5 bases). This CDR3 is built from 12 residues. CDR1 is SGHRS and CDR2 is YFSETQ in the germline V gene. The germline V and J ends were trimmed by 2 bases and 7 bases, with 9 bases remaining between them. CDR3 residues: CASSFVGGEAFF. CDR3 nucleotide sequence: TGCGCCAGCAGCTTCGTGGGGGGTGAAGCTTTCTTT.